These T cell receptor beta chains were read from a single sample in a study of T cell responses to AZD1222 COVID-19 vaccine. Here immunoSEQ multiplex PCR was the method, and the copy in TCRdb shows in-frame clones only, minus some. The sample lists about 68,000 clones; 80% to 85% were seen once. This material consisted of peripheral blood, taken on day 0 of AZD1222 vaccination. The receptor set was obtained from an adult in good health. Both conserved end residues are part of each CDR3. A D gene is named only where the DNA matches it firmly. Not every row has a clone size; where given, it reads once, few, many or a size class.

>TRBJ1-2|TRBD1|many|TRBV5-1
CASSGETGGAGYGYTF
TGCGCCAGCAGCGGCGAGACAGGGGGCGCAGGCTATGGCTACACCTTC
>TRBJ2-3|.|.|TRBV10-2
CASSDGAPDTQYF
TGCGCCAGCAGTGACGGGGCCCCAGATACGCAGTATTTT
>TRBJ1-5|TRBD1|.|TRBV30
CAWKAGGSNQPQHF
TGTGCCTGGAAGGCAGGGGGTAGCAATCAGCCCCAGCATTTT
>TRBJ2-7|TRBD1|few|TRBV28
CASRFKTGWFEQYF
TGTGCCAGCAGGTTCAAGACAGGGTGGTTCGAGCAGTACTTC
>TRBJ1-4|.|.|TRBV15
CATRDPFPPGATNEKLFF
TGTGCCACCAGAGACCCCTTCCCTCCAGGGGCAACTAATGAAAAACTGTTTTTT
>TRBJ1-2|TRBD1|once|TRBV28
CASSWTGYGYTF
TGTGCCAGCAGCTGGACAGGGTACGGCTACACCTTC
>TRBJ2-7|.|.|TRBV3-1/TRBV3-2
CASSQVSYEQYF
TGTGCCAGCAGCCAGGTCTCCTACGAGCAGTACTTC
>TRBJ2-7|TRBD1|.|TRBV23-1
CATIPKVSKLGTESHPSYEQYF
TGCGCCACCATACCTAAGGTATCCAAACTCGGGACAGAAAGCCACCCTTCCTACGAGCAGTACTTC
>TRBJ2-5|TRBD1|.|TRBV7-9
CASSPRQGINQETQYF
TGTGCCAGCAGCCCAAGACAGGGAATTAACCAAGAGACCCAGTACTTC
>TRBJ2-5|TRBD2|.|TRBV3-1/TRBV3-2
CASSQDIGGGGETQYF
TGTGCCAGCAGCCAAGATATTGGCGGGGGTGGGGAGACCCAGTACTTC
>TRBJ1-6|.|.|TRBV28
CASSSERASYNSPLHF
TGTGCCAGCAGTTCCGAAAGGGCCTCCTATAATTCACCCCTCCACTTT
>TRBJ1-4|TRBD1|.|TRBV2
CASRQTGGGEKLFF
TGTGCCAGCAGACAGACAGGGGGCGGTGAAAAACTGTTTTTT
>TRBJ2-7|.|.|TRBV7-2
CASRAPGGGIDEQYF
TGTGCCAGCAGGGCCCCAGGGGGGGGAATCGACGAGCAGTACTTC
>TRBJ2-2|.|once|TRBV5-1
CASSLGAGELFF
TGCGCCAGCAGCTTGGGTGCCGGGGAGCTGTTTTTT
>TRBJ1-3|.|.|TRBV1
CTSSPPYWCGNTIYF
.
>TRBJ1-3|.|few|TRBV4-1
CASSQGGARASGNTIYF
TGCGCCAGCAGCCAGGGAGGGGCCAGGGCCTCTGGAAACACCATATATTTT
>TRBJ2-5|TRBD2|once|TRBV11-2
CASSRLTGLAGGIQETQYF
TGTGCCAGCAGCCGCCTCACGGGACTAGCGGGGGGGATCCAAGAGACCCAGTACTTC
>TRBJ2-7|TRBD1|medium-sized|TRBV6-1
CASSEGDSSYEQYF
TGTGCCAGCAGTGAAGGGGACAGCTCCTACGAGCAGTACTTC
>TRBJ2-7|.|few|TRBV7-9
CASITKPGITYWDEQYF
TGTGCCAGCATTACAAAACCGGGGATCACGTACTGGGACGAGCAGTACTTC
>TRBJ2-7|.|.|TRBV19
CATQPGTPSSYEQYF
TGTGCCACCCAGCCCGGGACACCGAGCTCCTACGAGCAGTACTTC
>TRBJ2-7|.|.|TRBV4-1
CASSQGLPRRNDSYEQYF
TGCGCCAGCAGCCAAGGCTTACCGCGAAGAAACGACTCCTACGAGCAGTACTTC
>TRBJ2-1|TRBD2|.|TRBV6-2/TRBV6-3
CASSFTGGQFF
TGTGCCAGCAGTTTTACGGGGGGACAGTTCTTC
>TRBJ2-7|.|.|TRBV19
CASSIFGRQGYEQYF
TGTGCCAGTAGTATCTTTGGGCGGCAGGGCTACGAGCAGTACTTC
>TRBJ2-7|.|.|TRBV7-9
CASSFAAGPRPYEQYF
TGTGCCAGCAGCTTCGCGGCGGGGCCCCGACCTTACGAGCAGTACTTC
>TRBJ2-3|.|.|TRBV6-5
CASSYSINADTQYF
TGTGCCAGCAGTTACTCGATCAATGCAGATACGCAGTATTTT
>TRBJ2-7|.|.|TRBV7-9
CASCFEAGPRPYEQYF
TGTGCCAGCTGCTTCGAGGCGGGGCCCCGACCTTACGAGCAGTACTTC
>TRBJ2-3|TRBD2|once|TRBV24-1
CATSDPGSGEIYTQYF
TGTGCCACCAGTGATCCGGGTAGCGGGGAAATCTATACGCAGTATTTT
>TRBJ2-3|.|.|TRBV11-2
CASSQRQYGFTDTQYF
TGTGCCAGCAGCCAACGACAGTACGGGTTCACAGATACGCAGTATTTT
>TRBJ1-3|.|.|TRBV10-3
CAISPLSSGNTIYF
TGTGCCATCTCACCTCTTAGCTCTGGAAACACCATATATTTT
>TRBJ2-3|TRBD2|.|TRBV7-7
CASSLHTSGGASTDTQYF
TGTGCTAGCAGCTTACACACTAGCGGGGGGGCAAGCACAGATACGCAGTATTTT
>TRBJ2-3|TRBD2|.|TRBV30
CAWSGGGPSLTDTQYF
TGTGCCTGGAGTGGGGGGGGACCCTCGCTCACAGATACGCAGTATTTT
>TRBJ1-4|.|.|TRBV4-3
CASSQGGTGPERLFF
TGCGCCAGCAGCCAAGGGGGAACAGGTCCTGAAAGACTGTTTTTT
>TRBJ2-3|.|.|TRBV6-2/TRBV6-3
CASSYVSGSDTQYF
TGTGCCAGCAGTTACGTGAGTGGTTCTGATACGCAGTATTTT
>TRBJ1-6|.|few|TRBV11-1
CASRLQGEGGNSPLHF
TGTGCCAGCAGATTACAGGGTGAAGGCGGTAATTCACCCCTCCACTTT
>TRBJ1-6|TRBD1|.|TRBV7-9
CASSYSNRGVWSPLHF
TGTGCCAGCAGCTACTCAAACAGGGGCGTTTGGTCACCCCTCCACTTT
>TRBJ2-3|.|.|TRBV5-1
CASSLGSTDTQYF
TGCGCCAGCAGCTTGGGGAGCACAGATACGCAGTATTTT
>TRBJ1-6|.|few|TRBV5-4
CASSHPGLRGSPLHF
TGTGCCAGCAGCCACCCGGGCCTTCGGGGCTCACCCCTCCACTTT
>TRBJ1-6|.|once|TRBV6-5
CASSYSAGRGHSPLHF
TGTGCCAGCAGTTACTCTGCTGGGCGTGGACATTCACCCCTCCACTTT
>TRBJ2-3|.|.|TRBV4-1
CASSLGPAWDTQYF
TGCGCCAGCAGCCTGGGACCGGCGTGGGATACGCAGTATTTT
>TRBJ2-5|TRBD2|.|TRBV5-4
CASRGLAGDYQETQYF
TGTGCCAGCAGGGGACTAGCGGGGGATTACCAAGAGACCCAGTACTTC
>TRBJ2-7|TRBD2|.|TRBV7-8
CASSLQSFPGLAGGIGSYEQYF
TGTGCCAGCAGCCTGCAGAGTTTTCCGGGACTAGCGGGGGGAATCGGATCCTACGAGCAGTACTTC
>TRBJ1-2|TRBD1|.|TRBV4-3
CASSPDRVVAYGYTF
TGCGCCAGCAGCCCGGACAGGGTGGTTGCCTATGGCTACACCTTC
>TRBJ1-1|.|.|TRBV5-4
CASSLGSPMNTEAFF
TGTGCCAGCAGCTTGGGATCACCGATGAACACTGAAGCTTTCTTT
>TRBJ1-4|.|.|TRBV27
CASSPRGQGGMGGEKLFF
TGTGCCAGCAGTCCACGGGGGCAGGGTGGAATGGGAGGAGAAAAACTGTTTTTT
>TRBJ1-2|.|.|TRBV3-1/TRBV3-2
CASSPGFPYGYTF
TGTGCCAGCAGCCCGGGGTTCCCCTATGGCTACACCTTC
>TRBJ2-5|.|.|TRBV6-2/TRBV6-3
CASSYLGLLQETQYF
TGTGCCAGCAGTTACCTTGGACTTCTCCAAGAGACCCAGTACTTC
>TRBJ1-3|.|many|TRBV6-1
CASSEAWDGNTIYF
TGTGCCAGCAGTGAAGCCTGGGATGGAAACACCATATATTTT
>TRBJ2-1|.|once|TRBV28
CASSLAGSLNNEQFF
TGTGCCAGCAGTTTAGCAGGGTCACTGAACAATGAGCAGTTCTTC